These T cell receptor beta chains were read from a single sample in a study of blood T cell repertoires in COVID-19. The table came from immunoSEQ multiplex PCR; TCRdb's copy has only in-frame clones and leaves some out. Here the sample spans roughly 230,000 clones, approximately 83% being singletons. The sample taken for sequencing was peripheral blood. The receptors were gathered from a human donor in a cohort sampled during active COVID-19. CDR3s include the opening cysteine and the closing phenylalanine or tryptophan. The D gene is left open where the match is weak. Size is omitted from some rows. Given values are once, few, many or a class for expanded clones.

TRBV2	-	-	TRBJ2-7	12	TGTGCCAGCACCCAGAGGGGGTACGAGCAGTACTTC	CASTQRGYEQYF
TRBV19	-	TRBD1	TRBJ1-1	15	TGTGCCAGTAGTATAGCTGGACAGGTGAACACTGAAGCTTTCTTT	CASSIAGQVNTEAFF
TRBV9	once	-	TRBJ2-3	13	TGTGCCAGCAGCGTAGCTCCGGGAGATACGCAGTATTTT	CASSVAPGDTQYF
TRBV19	-	-	TRBJ2-5	18	TGTGCCAGTTCATCTTCAGGTGGAGTAGCGACGTTTCAAGAGACCCAGTACTTC	CASSSSGGVATFQETQYF
TRBV5-1	-	-	TRBJ2-1	15	TGCGCCAGCAGCTTACAGGGTTACTCCTACAATGAGCAGTTCTTC	CASSLQGYSYNEQFF
TRBV10-1	-	-	TRBJ1-2	13	TGCGCCAGCAGCGACAGGCCAGACTATGGCTACACCTTC	CASSDRPDYGYTF
TRBV18	-	TRBD1	TRBJ1-1	14	TGTGCCAGCTCACCTCAGGGGGCGAACACTGAAGCTTTCTTT	CASSPQGANTEAFF
TRBV27	few	TRBD1	TRBJ1-1	14	TGTGCCAGCAGTCCCCGGACAGGGATTCATAGGGCTTTCTTT	CASSPRTGIHRAFF
TRBV5-1	-	-	TRBJ1-1	15	TGCGCCAGCAGCTTGGAACCCAGACTACACACTGAAGCTTTCTTT	CASSLEPRLHTEAFF
TRBV7-2	-	-	TRBJ2-5	14	TGTGCCAGCAGCCGGACGGGACAACGCACTACCCAGTACTTC	CASSRTGQRTTQYF
TRBV5-1	-	TRBD2	TRBJ2-2	19	TGCGCCAGCAGATCCCCCGTAGGCGGGGGGCCCCTGAACACCGGGGAGCTGTTTTTT	CASRSPVGGGPLNTGELFF
TRBV19	-	-	TRBJ1-4	16	TGTGCCAGTAGTCCGCCTACTTACCCAACTAATGAAAAACTGTTTTTT	CASSPPTYPTNEKLFF
TRBV24-1	-	-	TRBJ1-6	13	TGTGCCACCAGTGACAGGGCGGATTCACCCCTCCACTTT	CATSDRADSPLHF
TRBV24-1	once	TRBD2	TRBJ2-5	16	TGTGCCACCAGTGAACTAGCGGGAGGGCCGGGGGAGACCCAGTACTTC	CATSELAGGPGETQYF
TRBV6-5	-	TRBD2	TRBJ2-1	14	TGTGCCACCTATCATGTAGCGGGAAATAATGAGCAGTTCTTC	CATYHVAGNNEQFF
TRBV18	-	-	TRBJ2-1	15	TGTGCCAGCTCACCGGGGACTGGGGGACACAATGAGCAGTTCTTC	CASSPGTGGHNEQFF
TRBV2	-	-	TRBJ2-6	15	TGTGCCAGTAGAGAGGCTGGTACTGGGGCCAACGTCCTGACTTTC	CASREAGTGANVLTF
TRBV18	-	TRBD1	TRBJ2-7	14	TGTGCCAGCTCACCCAGGGGGATTGGCGACGAGCAGTACTTC	CASSPRGIGDEQYF
TRBV9	-	TRBD1	TRBJ1-2	13	TGTGCCAGCAGCGTCGGACAGGGGGTTGGCTACACCTTC	CASSVGQGVGYTF
TRBV7-9	-	TRBD1	TRBJ1-6	16	TGTGCCAGCAGCTTAGGGAGGACAGGGGTTAATTCACCCCTCCACTTT	CASSLGRTGVNSPLHF
TRBV30	-	-	TRBJ2-7	11	TGTGCCTGGAGTTACAGCTACGAGCAGTACTTC	CAWSYSYEQYF
TRBV28	few	TRBD1	TRBJ2-3	17	TGTGCCAGCAGTCTCATAAAGGGGACAGGGAACACAGATACGCAGTATTTT	CASSLIKGTGNTDTQYF
TRBV7-2	-	TRBD2	TRBJ2-1	15	TGTGCCAGCAGCTTAGAGGGCGGGAGCTACAATGAGCAGTTCTTC	CASSLEGGSYNEQFF
TRBV10-3	-	-	TRBJ2-7	15	TGTGCCTCGGGACTTTCCCCTATACAATCCTACGAGCAGTACTTC	CASGLSPIQSYEQYF
TRBV20-1	-	-	TRBJ1-2	15	TGCAGTGCTAGTGTGCGGCAGGGTGATAACCATGGCTACACCTTC	CSASVRQGDNHGYTF
TRBV7-2	-	TRBD1	TRBJ2-7	15	TGTGCCAGCAGGACACAGGGGTTTGGCTCCTACGAGCAGTACTTC	CASRTQGFGSYEQYF
TRBV6-2/TRBV6-3	-	TRBD2	TRBJ2-1	14	TGTGCCAGCAGTTTCGGGGGGACCTACAATGAGCAGTTCTTC	CASSFGGTYNEQFF
TRBV24-1	-	TRBD2	TRBJ2-7	16	TGTGCCACCAGTGATGGGGCGAAGCGGGAGGGCCACGAGCAGTACTTC	CATSDGAKREGHEQYF
TRBV2	few	TRBD1	TRBJ2-5	13	TGTGCCGGCCAGGGACAGATCCAAGAGACCCAGTACTTC	CAGQGQIQETQYF
TRBV2	few	TRBD1	TRBJ1-2	14	TGTGCCAGCAGGACGGACAGGGGGCTTCATGGCTACACCTTC	CASRTDRGLHGYTF
TRBV6-5	-	TRBD1	TRBJ1-1	14	TGTGCCAGCAGTTACTCGAAAAGGGGGCTCGAAGCTTTCTTT	CASSYSKRGLEAFF
TRBV9	-	TRBD1	TRBJ2-1	15	TGTGCCAGCAGCCCCCGTGGGACAGGGGACAATGAGCAGTTCTTC	CASSPRGTGDNEQFF
TRBV2	-	-	TRBJ2-3	14	TGTGCCAGCAGTGAAACAGATGTGCTGGATACGCAGTATTTT	CASSETDVLDTQYF
TRBV28	-	TRBD1	TRBJ1-1	14	TGTGCCAGCATTAACAGGGGGCTGATCACTGAAGCTTTCTTT	CASINRGLITEAFF
TRBV7-2	-	-	TRBJ2-7	12	TGTGCCAGCAGCTACAGCAACTACGAGCAGTACTTC	CASSYSNYEQYF
TRBV28	once	-	TRBJ1-2	12	TGTGCCAGCAGTTTAGCGTACGTTGGCTACACCTTC	CASSLAYVGYTF
TRBV4-1	-	-	TRBJ2-3	13	TGCGCCAGCAGCCAAATCCCCAAAAATACGCAGTATTTT	CASSQIPKNTQYF
TRBV28	-	TRBD2	TRBJ2-7	16	TGTGCCAGCAGTTACGGCGGGACTAGCGGATCCTACGAGCAGTACTTC	CASSYGGTSGSYEQYF
TRBV5-1	-	-	TRBJ2-5	15	TGCGCCAGCAGCGCGTTACAGGGACCTCAAGAGACCCAGTACTTC	CASSALQGPQETQYF
TRBV30	-	-	TRBJ1-6	12	TGTGCCTGGGACAGGAACAATTCACCCCTCCACTTT	CAWDRNNSPLHF
TRBV3-1/TRBV3-2	-	TRBD1	TRBJ1-2	14	TGTGCCAGCAGCCAGGACAGGGCGGCGAATGGCTACACCTTC	CASSQDRAANGYTF
TRBV28	-	TRBD2	TRBJ2-3	16	TGTGCCAGCAGGACTAGCGGGAGAGGTGGCACAGATACGCAGTATTTT	CASRTSGRGGTDTQYF
TRBV3-1/TRBV3-2	-	TRBD1	TRBJ1-2	16	TGTGCCAGCAGCCTTAGTCAGGGGACAGCTAACTATGGCTACACCTTC	CASSLSQGTANYGYTF
TRBV5-1	once	TRBD1	TRBJ1-2	14	TGCGCCAGCAGCGCACAGGGGGCGAGCTATGGCTACACCTTC	CASSAQGASYGYTF
TRBV7-6	once	TRBD1	TRBJ2-5	12	TGTGCCAGCAGAGACAGGGGTGAGACCCAGTACTTC	CASRDRGETQYF
TRBV28	once	TRBD2	TRBJ2-5	14	TGTGCCAGCAGCCTTCCTAGCGGGAGTGAGACCCAGTACTTC	CASSLPSGSETQYF
TRBV6-6	-	TRBD1	TRBJ1-1	15	TGTGCCAGCAGAAACAGGGGAGGTTTTTCCACTGAAGCTTTCTTT	CASRNRGGFSTEAFF
TRBV4-2	-	-	TRBJ2-7	14	TGTGCCAGCAGCCAAGAAACGGGGGCCTACGAGCAGTACTTC	CASSQETGAYEQYF